The 3 T cell receptor beta chains given below trace back to one sample, sequenced in a study of CD8 T cells in ankylosing spondylitis. TCRdb processed the 5' RACE reads anew with MiXCR; each CDR3 protein has one entry. The profile covers about 36,000 distinct CDR3 sequences, with roughly 11% appearing a single time and around 20% taken by the ten largest. The specimen was synovial fluid, either unsorted or a sorted T cell fraction (not recorded which). These receptors were obtained from a male donor with ankylosing spondylitis.

This clonotype was detected only a few times. The V gene is TRBV5-1, the J gene TRBJ2-2, with 10 bases identical to TRBD2. V lost 7 bases to trimming and J lost 4 bases; unmatched junction nucleotides: 10. Per the germline V gene, CDR1 is SGHRS and CDR2 is YFSETQ. The CDR3 runs to 16 residues. The DNA of the CDR3 is TGCGCCAGCCGCACCGGGCTAGCGGGAGCCACCGGGGAGCTGTTTTTT. This gives the protein CASRTGLAGATGELFF.

This clonotype has a handful of counts. In DNA, the CDR3 is TGTGCCAGCAGCTTAGCCTTAGTAGCGGGAGCTGAGACCCAGTACTTC. Its translation: CASSLALVAGAETQYF. J is TRBJ2-5 and V is TRBV7-2; 9 bases align to TRBD2. From germline, CDR1 is SGHTA and CDR2 FQGNSA. V shed 0 bases, J shed 5 bases, and the junction held 7 bases outside the gene matches. The CDR3 extends over 16 amino acids. The whole variable domain, filled in from reference TRBV7-2 and TRBJ2-5, reads GAGVSQSPSNKVTEKGKDVELRCDPISGHTALYWYRQSLGQGLEFLIYFQGNSAPDKSGLPSDRFSAERTGGSVSTLTIQRTQQEDSAVYLCASSLALVAGAETQYFGPGTRLLVL.

The table lists this clonotype with a few counts. V is TRBV6-6 and J is TRBJ2-4; D may be TRBD1 or TRBD2 (5 bases each). The V gene lost 6 bases and the J gene lost 5 bases, with 8 bases spanning the gap. This CDR3 contains 12 residues. CDR1 and CDR2 from the germline V gene are MNHNY and SVGAGI (reference sequence). CDR3 protein: CASSRDQNIQYF. The CDR3 nucleotides read TGTGCCAGCAGCCGGGACCAAAACATTCAGTACTTC.